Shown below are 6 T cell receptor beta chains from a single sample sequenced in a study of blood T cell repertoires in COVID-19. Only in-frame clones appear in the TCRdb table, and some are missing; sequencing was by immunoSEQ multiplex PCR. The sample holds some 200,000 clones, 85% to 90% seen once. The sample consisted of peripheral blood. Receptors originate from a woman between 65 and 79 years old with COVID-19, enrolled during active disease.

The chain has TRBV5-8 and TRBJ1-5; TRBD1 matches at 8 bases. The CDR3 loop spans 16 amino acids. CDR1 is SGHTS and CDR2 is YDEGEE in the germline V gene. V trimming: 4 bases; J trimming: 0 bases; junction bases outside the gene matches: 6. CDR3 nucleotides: TGTGCCAGCAGCCCGACAGGGGATTATAGCAATCAGCCCCAGCATTTT. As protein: CASSPTGDYSNQPQHF.

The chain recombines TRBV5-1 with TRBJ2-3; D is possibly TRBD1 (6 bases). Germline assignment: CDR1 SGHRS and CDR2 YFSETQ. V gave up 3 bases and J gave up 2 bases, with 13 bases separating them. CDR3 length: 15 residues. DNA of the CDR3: TGCGCCAGCAGCTACCGGGACACATACACAGATACGCAGTATTTT. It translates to CASSYRDTYTDTQYF. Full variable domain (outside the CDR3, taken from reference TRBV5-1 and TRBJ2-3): KAGVTQTPRYLIKTRGQQVTLSCSPISGHRSVSWYQQTPGQGLQFLFEYFSETQRNKGNFPGRFSGRQFSNSRSEMNVSTLELGDSALYLCASSYRDTYTDTQYFGPGTRLTVL.

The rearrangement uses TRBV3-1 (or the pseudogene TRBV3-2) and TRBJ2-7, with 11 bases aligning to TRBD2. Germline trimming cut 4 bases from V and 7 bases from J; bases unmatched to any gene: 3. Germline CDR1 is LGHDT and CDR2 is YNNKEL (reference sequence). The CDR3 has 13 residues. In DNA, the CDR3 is TGTGCCAGCAGCCGGACTAGCGGGTTTGAGCAGTACTTC. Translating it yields CASSRTSGFEQYF.

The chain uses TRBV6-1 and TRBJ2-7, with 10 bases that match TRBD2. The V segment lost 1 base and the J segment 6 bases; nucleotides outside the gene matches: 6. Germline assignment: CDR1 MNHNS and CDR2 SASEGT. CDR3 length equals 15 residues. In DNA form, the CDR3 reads TGTGCCAGCAGTGAAGAGGCTAGCGGGAGCGGCGAGCAGTACTTC. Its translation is CASSEEASGSGEQYF.

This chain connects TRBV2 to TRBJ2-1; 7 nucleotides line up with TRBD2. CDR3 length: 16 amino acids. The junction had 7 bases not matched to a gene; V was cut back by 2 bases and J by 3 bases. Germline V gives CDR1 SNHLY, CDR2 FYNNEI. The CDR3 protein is CASSEYIGGSYNEQFF. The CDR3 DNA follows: TGTGCCAGCAGTGAATATATTGGCGGGAGCTACAATGAGCAGTTCTTC.

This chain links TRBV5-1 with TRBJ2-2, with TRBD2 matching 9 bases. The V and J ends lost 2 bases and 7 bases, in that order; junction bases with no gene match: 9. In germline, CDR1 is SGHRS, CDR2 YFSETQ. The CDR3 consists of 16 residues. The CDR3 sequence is CASSLLVAGDVGELFF. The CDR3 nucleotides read TGCGCCAGCAGCTTATTGGTAGCGGGAGACGTCGGGGAGCTGTTTTTT. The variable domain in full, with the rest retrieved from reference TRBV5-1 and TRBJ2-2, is KAGVTQTPRYLIKTRGQQVTLSCSPISGHRSVSWYQQTPGQGLQFLFEYFSETQRNKGNFPGRFSGRQFSNSRSEMNVSTLELGDSALYLCASSLLVAGDVGELFFGEGSRLTVL.